These T cell receptor beta chains were read from a single sample in a study of Graves' ophthalmopathy and Graves' hyperthyroidism. TCRdb called the multiplex PCR reads again in MiXCR, with one record for every CDR3 protein. The profile shows hundreds of thousands of distinct CDR3 sequences, about two fifths of them singletons. Sequenced: peripheral blood. All receptors come from an adult man with Graves' ophthalmopathy. Both conserved end residues are part of each CDR3. A D gene is named only where the DNA matches it firmly. Only part of the rows carry a size: once, few, many, or a class if the clone is expanded.

j_gene,v_gene,abundance,d_gene,CDR3nt,CDR3aa
TRBJ2-7,TRBV6-5,NA,TRBD2,TGTGCCAGCCCGGGACTAGCGGGAGGAAAATACGAGCAGTACTTC,CASPGLAGGKYEQYF
TRBJ1-1,TRBV20-1,NA,TRBD1,TGCAGTGCTAGGGGGGACAGGGGATCTGAAGCTTTCTTT,CSARGDRGSEAFF
TRBJ2-2,TRBV2,NA,TRBD1,TGTGCCAGCAGTCAGGGGGTTGTCGGAGCCGGGGAGCTGTTTTTT,CASSQGVVGAGELFF
TRBJ1-5,TRBV2,many,NA,TGTGCCAGCAGTGGGGGTGACAGGTATTGGCAGCCCCAGCATTTT,CASSGGDRYWQPQHF
TRBJ1-1,TRBV5-5,many,NA,TGTGCCAGCAGCTGGGGGGACACAGCACCCACTGAAGCTTTCTTT,CASSWGDTAPTEAFF
TRBJ2-5,TRBV7-3,once,NA,TGCGCCAGCAGCCTTAAAATGCTGCGGGACACCCAAGAGACCCAGTACTTC,CASSLKMLRDTQETQYF
TRBJ2-5,TRBV7-8,few,TRBD2,TGTGCCAGCAGCTTAGGTACACTAGCGGGGGATCAAGAGACCCAGTACTTC,CASSLGTLAGDQETQYF
TRBJ2-7,TRBV25-1,many,NA,TGTGCCAGCAGTGTTGGCATTTACTACGAGCAGTACTTC,CASSVGIYYEQYF
TRBJ1-6,TRBV12-3/TRBV12-4,NA,NA,TGTGCTAGTGGTTTCCTTGGTTCACCCCTCCACTTT,CASGFLGSPLHF
TRBJ2-7,TRBV7-9,many,NA,TGTGCCAGCAGCTTTGGGGCTGCCTACGAGCAGTACTTC,CASSFGAAYEQYF
TRBJ1-1,TRBV10-2,NA,NA,TGCGCCAGCAGTGAAGGTGGGATAGGGACTGAAGCTTTCTTT,CASSEGGIGTEAFF
TRBJ2-5,TRBV5-1,few,TRBD2,TGCGCCAGCAGCTTGGGCCTAGCGGGAATCCAAGAGACCCAGTACTTC,CASSLGLAGIQETQYF
TRBJ2-7,TRBV5-4,few,TRBD2,TGTGCCAGCAGCCTATGGACTAGCGGGGGGGCACGGGAGCAGTACTTC,CASSLWTSGGAREQYF
TRBJ2-7,TRBV24-1,many,NA,TGTGCCACCAGTGATTTAGATTCTGGGGGACGGGAGTCCTACGAGCAGTACTTC,CATSDLDSGGRESYEQYF
TRBJ2-7,TRBV7-7,many,NA,TGTGCTAGCAGCTTAGACCCGAGGGGCGAGCAGTACTTC,CASSLDPRGEQYF
TRBJ1-2,TRBV2,NA,NA,TGTGCCAGCAGTGAGGGTGAGACCGATGGCTACACCTTC,CASSEGETDGYTF
TRBJ2-7,TRBV6-5,NA,NA,TGTGCCAGCAGTGGACCGGGACTGGGGAACCACGAGCAGTACTTC,CASSGPGLGNHEQYF
TRBJ1-1,TRBV6-5,NA,NA,TGTGCCAGGAGTCTCGGGGTGTCCACTGAAGCTTTCTTT,CARSLGVSTEAFF
TRBJ2-5,TRBV4-1,NA,NA,TGCGCCAGCGCTCCCCAAAAGCCAACGGACGAAGGGGAGACCCAGTACTTC,CASAPQKPTDEGETQYF
TRBJ1-1,TRBV9,NA,TRBD1,TGTGCCAGCAGCGGAAACCGACAGGGGCTGAACACTGAAGCTTTCTTT,CASSGNRQGLNTEAFF
TRBJ1-1,TRBV7-3,NA,NA,TGTGCCAGCAGCTTGACACTTGACACTGAAGCTTTCTTT,CASSLTLDTEAFF
TRBJ1-6,TRBV10-3,NA,NA,TGTGCCATCAGGCGAGAGGCTGGTCAGCCCCTCCACTTT,CAIRREAGQPLHF
TRBJ2-1,TRBV15,NA,TRBD2,TGTGCCACCAGCAGAGAGCCCAGCGGGGGCGGTTCCTACAATGAGCAGTTCTTC,CATSREPSGGGSYNEQFF
TRBJ1-4,TRBV15,NA,NA,TGTGCCACCAGCAGAGAGGGGGAAAAACTGTTTTTT,CATSREGEKLFF
TRBJ1-5,TRBV19,many,NA,TGTGCCAGTAGTATGCGGCAAATGGGATATCAGCCCCAGCATTTT,CASSMRQMGYQPQHF
TRBJ1-2,TRBV10-3,NA,TRBD1,TGTGCCATCAGAGAGACAGGGGGCGGTGGCTACACCTTC,CAIRETGGGGYTF
TRBJ2-2,TRBV7-3,many,NA,TGTGCCAGCAGCCCTGAGGTGCAGCTCTCAAACACCGGGGAGCTGTTTTTT,CASSPEVQLSNTGELFF
TRBJ2-7,TRBV29-1,NA,TRBD2,TGCAGCGTTGGGGAGGGTCTACGGGACGAGCAGTACTTC,CSVGEGLRDEQYF
TRBJ2-5,TRBV2,few,NA,TGTGCCAGCAGTCCGCGACTTGGCCAAGAGACCCAGTACTTC,CASSPRLGQETQYF
TRBJ2-6,TRBV10-3,NA,TRBD1,TGTGCCAGCAGCTCCCACGGACAGGGTGACGTCCTGACTTTC,CASSSHGQGDVLTF
TRBJ2-5,TRBV5-1,many,TRBD2,TGCGCCAGCAGCCCTCCCCGACTAGCGGAGCAAGAGACCCAGTACTTC,CASSPPRLAEQETQYF
TRBJ1-3,TRBV19,many,NA,TGTGCCAGTTCGTCCATTGGAAACACCATATATTTT,CASSSIGNTIYF
TRBJ1-1,TRBV20-1,few,NA,TGCAGTGCTAGAGTGGACAGTAGGCGCACTGAAGCTTTCTTT,CSARVDSRRTEAFF
TRBJ1-2,TRBV25-1,NA,NA,TGTGCCACCGGACCCGGGACGGAGACCTATGGCTACACCTTC,CATGPGTETYGYTF
TRBJ2-6,TRBV7-2,once,TRBD1,TGTGCCAGCAGCTACCGGGACAGGGGGGTCACTGGGGCCAACGTCCTGACTTTC,CASSYRDRGVTGANVLTF
TRBJ1-2,TRBV6-5,many,TRBD1,TGTGCCAGCAGCCCCGACAGGGCTCATGGCTACACCTTC,CASSPDRAHGYTF
TRBJ2-2,TRBV15,many,NA,TGTGCCACCAGCAGAGATATGGGGACCGGGGAGCTGTTTTTT,CATSRDMGTGELFF
TRBJ1-5,TRBV19,many,NA,TGTGCCAGTAGTATCACCCGAGGGGGAAAAGGCAATCAGCCCCAGCATTTT,CASSITRGGKGNQPQHF
TRBJ1-6,TRBV5-8,many,NA,TGTGCCAGCAGCATGGACAGCTCCTATAATTCACCCCTCCACTTT,CASSMDSSYNSPLHF
TRBJ1-2,TRBV2,few,NA,TGTGCCAGCGGACAGACGTCTGACTATGGCTACACCTTC,CASGQTSDYGYTF
TRBJ2-5,TRBV12-3/TRBV12-4,many,TRBD2,TGTGCCAGCAGTAACACGGGAGGGAGACGGGAGACCCAGTACTTC,CASSNTGGRRETQYF
TRBJ2-2,TRBV2,many,TRBD1,TGTGCCAGCAGTCCGGGACAGGCGACCGGGGAGCTGTTTTTT,CASSPGQATGELFF
TRBJ2-2,TRBV2,many,TRBD1,TGTGCCAGTACCGGGACAGGGTCCACCGGGGAGCTGTTTTTT,CASTGTGSTGELFF
TRBJ2-7,TRBV4-2,few,NA,TGTGCCAGCAGCCAAGAGGCTAGCACTTTATACGAGCAGTACTTC,CASSQEASTLYEQYF
TRBJ2-7,TRBV25-1,NA,TRBD2,TGTGCCAGCGGGTCTAATAGCGGGCCTCAGTACGAGCAGTACTTC,CASGSNSGPQYEQYF